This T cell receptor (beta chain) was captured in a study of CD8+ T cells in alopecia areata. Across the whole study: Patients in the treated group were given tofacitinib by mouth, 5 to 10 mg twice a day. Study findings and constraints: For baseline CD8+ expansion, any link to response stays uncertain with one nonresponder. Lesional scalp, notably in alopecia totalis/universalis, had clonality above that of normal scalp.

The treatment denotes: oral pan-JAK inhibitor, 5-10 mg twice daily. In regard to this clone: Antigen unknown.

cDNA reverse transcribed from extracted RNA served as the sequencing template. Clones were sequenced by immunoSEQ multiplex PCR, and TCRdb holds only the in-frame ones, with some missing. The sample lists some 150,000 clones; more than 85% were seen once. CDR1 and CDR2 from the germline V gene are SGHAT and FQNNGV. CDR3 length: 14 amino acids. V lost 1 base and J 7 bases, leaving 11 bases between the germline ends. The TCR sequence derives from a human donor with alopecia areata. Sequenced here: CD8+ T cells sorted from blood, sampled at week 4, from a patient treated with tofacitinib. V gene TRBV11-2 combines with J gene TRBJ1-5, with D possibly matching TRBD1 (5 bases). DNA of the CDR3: TGTGCCAGCAGCTTAGGGGGGGGTGGACAGCCCCAGCATTTT. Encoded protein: CASSLGGGGQPQHF.